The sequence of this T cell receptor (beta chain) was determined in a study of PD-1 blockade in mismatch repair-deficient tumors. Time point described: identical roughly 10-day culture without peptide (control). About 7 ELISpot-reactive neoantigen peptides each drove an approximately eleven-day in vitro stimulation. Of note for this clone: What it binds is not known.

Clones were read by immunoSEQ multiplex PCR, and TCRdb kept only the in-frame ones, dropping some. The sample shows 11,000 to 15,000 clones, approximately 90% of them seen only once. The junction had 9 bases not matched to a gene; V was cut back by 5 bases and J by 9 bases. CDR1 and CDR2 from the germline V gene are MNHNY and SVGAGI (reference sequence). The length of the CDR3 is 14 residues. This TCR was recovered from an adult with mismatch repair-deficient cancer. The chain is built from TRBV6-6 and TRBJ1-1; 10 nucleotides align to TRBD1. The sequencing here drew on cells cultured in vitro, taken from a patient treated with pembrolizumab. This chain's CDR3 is CASSQRQGALQAFF. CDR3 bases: TGTGCCAGCAGTCAACGACAGGGGGCTCTCCAAGCTTTCTTT.